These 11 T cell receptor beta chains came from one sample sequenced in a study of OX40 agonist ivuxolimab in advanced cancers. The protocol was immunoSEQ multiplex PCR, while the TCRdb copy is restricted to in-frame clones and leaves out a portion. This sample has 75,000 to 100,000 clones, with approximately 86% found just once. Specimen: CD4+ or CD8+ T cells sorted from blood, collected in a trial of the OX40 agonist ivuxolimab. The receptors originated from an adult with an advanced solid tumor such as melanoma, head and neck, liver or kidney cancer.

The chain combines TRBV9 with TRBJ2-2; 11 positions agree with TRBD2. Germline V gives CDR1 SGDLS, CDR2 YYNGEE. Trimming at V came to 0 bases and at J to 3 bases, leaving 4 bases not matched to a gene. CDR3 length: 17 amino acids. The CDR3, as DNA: TGTGCCAGCAGCGTAGGACTAGCGGGGACCTACACCGGGGAGCTGTTTTTT. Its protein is CASSVGLAGTYTGELFF.

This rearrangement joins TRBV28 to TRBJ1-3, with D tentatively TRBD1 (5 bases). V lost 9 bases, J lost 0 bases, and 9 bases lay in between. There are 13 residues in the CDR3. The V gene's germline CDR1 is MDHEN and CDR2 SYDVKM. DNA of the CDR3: TGTGCCAGTTTCGGGGGCTCTGGAAACACCATATATTTT. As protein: CASFGGSGNTIYF. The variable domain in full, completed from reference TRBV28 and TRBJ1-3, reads DVKVTQSSRYLVKRTGEKVFLECVQDMDHENMFWYRQDPGLGLRLIYFSYDVKMKEKGDIPEGYSVSREKKERFSLILESASTNQTSMYLCASFGGSGNTIYFGEGSWLTVV.

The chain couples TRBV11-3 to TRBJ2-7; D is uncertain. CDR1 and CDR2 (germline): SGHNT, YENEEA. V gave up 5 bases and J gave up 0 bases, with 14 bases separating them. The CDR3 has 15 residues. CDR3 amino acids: CASSNYGQHSYEQYF. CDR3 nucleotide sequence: TGTGCCAGCAGCAATTACGGGCAGCACTCCTACGAGCAGTACTTC. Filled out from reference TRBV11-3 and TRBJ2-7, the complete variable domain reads EAGVVQSPRYKIIEKKQPVAFWCNPISGHNTLYWYLQNLGQGPELLIRYENEEAVDDSQLPKDRFSAERLKGVDSTLKIQPAELGDSAVYLCASSNYGQHSYEQYFGPGTRLTVT.

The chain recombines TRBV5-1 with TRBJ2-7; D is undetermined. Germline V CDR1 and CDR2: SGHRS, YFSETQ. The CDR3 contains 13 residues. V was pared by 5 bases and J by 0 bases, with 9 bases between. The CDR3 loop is CASRYSPSYEQYF. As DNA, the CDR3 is TGCGCCAGCAGATACAGCCCCTCCTACGAGCAGTACTTC.

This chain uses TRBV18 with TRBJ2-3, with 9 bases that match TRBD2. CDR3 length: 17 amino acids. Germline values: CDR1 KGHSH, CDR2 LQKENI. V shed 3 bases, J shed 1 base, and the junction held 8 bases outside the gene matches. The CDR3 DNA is TGTGCCAGCTCACCGTGGGGTAGCGGGAGTGGCACAGATACGCAGTATTTT. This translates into CASSPWGSGSGTDTQYF.

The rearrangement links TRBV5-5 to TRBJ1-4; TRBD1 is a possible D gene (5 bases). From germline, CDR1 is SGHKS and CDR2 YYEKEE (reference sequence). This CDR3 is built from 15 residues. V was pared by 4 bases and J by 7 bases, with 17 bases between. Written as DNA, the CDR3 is TGTGCCAGCAGCCGGGACGGGGGGAGAGGTGAAAAACTGTTTTTT. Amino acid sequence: CASSRDGGRGEKLFF.

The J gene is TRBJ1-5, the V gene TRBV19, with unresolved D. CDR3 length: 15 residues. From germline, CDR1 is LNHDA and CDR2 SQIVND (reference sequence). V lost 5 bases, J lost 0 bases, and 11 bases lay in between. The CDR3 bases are TGTGCCAGTAGTTCCCAGCATAATAGCAATCAGCCCCAGCATTTT. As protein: CASSSQHNSNQPQHF.

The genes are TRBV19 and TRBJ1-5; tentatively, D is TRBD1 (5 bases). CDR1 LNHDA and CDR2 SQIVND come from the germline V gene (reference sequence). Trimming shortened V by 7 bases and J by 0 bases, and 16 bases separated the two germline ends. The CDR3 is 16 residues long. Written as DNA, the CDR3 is TGTGCCAGTAAGGAGGTGGGGGGAAATAGCAATCAGCCCCAGCATTTT. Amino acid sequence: CASKEVGGNSNQPQHF. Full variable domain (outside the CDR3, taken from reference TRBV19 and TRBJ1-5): DGGITQSPKYLFRKEGQNVTLSCEQNLNHDAMYWYRQDPGQGLRLIYYSQIVNDFQKGDIAEGYSVSREKKESFPLTVTSAQKNPTAFYLCASKEVGGNSNQPQHFGDGTRLSIL.

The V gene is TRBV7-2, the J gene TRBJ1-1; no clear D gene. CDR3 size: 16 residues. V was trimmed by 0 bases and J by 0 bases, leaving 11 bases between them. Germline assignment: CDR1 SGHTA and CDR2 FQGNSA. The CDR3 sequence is CASSLAGGRLNTEAFF. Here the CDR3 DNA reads TGTGCCAGCAGCTTAGCCGGCGGGAGATTGAACACTGAAGCTTTCTTT.

This CDR3 reads CASSIKGAQGNSPLHF. CDR3 DNA sequence: TGTGCCAGTAGTATTAAGGGGGCGCAGGGTAATTCACCCCTCCACTTT. This chain joins TRBV19 and TRBJ1-6; 7 nucleotides agree with TRBD1. V dropped 3 bases and J dropped 6; count of bases not matched to a gene: 8. This CDR3 has 16 amino acids. CDR1 is LNHDA, CDR2 SQIVND, per germline (reference sequence).

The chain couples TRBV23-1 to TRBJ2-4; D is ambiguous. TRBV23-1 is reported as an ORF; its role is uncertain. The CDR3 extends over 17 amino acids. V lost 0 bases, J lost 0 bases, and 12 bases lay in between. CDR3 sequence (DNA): TGCGCCAGCAGTCAATCGAACCAGTTACTAGCCAAAAACATTCAGTACTTC. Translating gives CASSQSNQLLAKNIQYF.